This paragraph reports one TCR beta chain. Other DNA variants within this sample encode the same CDR3. As processed by the authors: Cell counts per sample came from amplifying reference gene primers. Sequencing used immunoSEQ multiplex PCR; TCRdb keeps in-frame clones, though not all of them. For V, J and clone size, that table is used; D and trimming come from the DNA. The sample contains 250,000 to 350,000 clones, around four fifths of which appear only once. CDR1 and CDR2 from the germline V gene are LNHDA and SQIVND (reference sequence). The CDR3 contains 15 residues. V shed 4 bases, J shed 1 base, and the junction held 5 bases outside the gene matches. The sample originates from a study of blood T cell repertoires in COVID-19. Study-level information: Spain, Italy and the United States supplied samples that represented acute and convalescent COVID-19.

Sequenced sample: peripheral blood. The chain employs TRBV19 and TRBJ2-3; TRBD2 matches 7 bases. The TCR was taken from a woman aged 45 to 65 with acute or convalescent COVID-19. Here the CDR3 DNA reads TGTGCCAGTAGTAACCGACTAGCCGGCACAGATACGCAGTATTTT. Amino acids: CASSNRLAGTDTQYF.